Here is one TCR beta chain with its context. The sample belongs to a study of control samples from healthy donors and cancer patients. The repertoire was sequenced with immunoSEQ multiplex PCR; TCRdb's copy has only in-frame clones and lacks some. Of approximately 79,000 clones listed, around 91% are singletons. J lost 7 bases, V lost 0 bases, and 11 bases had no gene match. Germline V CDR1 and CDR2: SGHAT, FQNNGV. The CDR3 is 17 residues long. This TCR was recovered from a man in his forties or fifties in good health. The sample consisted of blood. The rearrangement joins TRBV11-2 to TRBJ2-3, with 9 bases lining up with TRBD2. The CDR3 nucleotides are TGTGCCAGCAGCTTAGAATCGCTAGCGGGGAGCAAACATACGCAGTATTTT. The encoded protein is CASSLESLAGSKHTQYF.